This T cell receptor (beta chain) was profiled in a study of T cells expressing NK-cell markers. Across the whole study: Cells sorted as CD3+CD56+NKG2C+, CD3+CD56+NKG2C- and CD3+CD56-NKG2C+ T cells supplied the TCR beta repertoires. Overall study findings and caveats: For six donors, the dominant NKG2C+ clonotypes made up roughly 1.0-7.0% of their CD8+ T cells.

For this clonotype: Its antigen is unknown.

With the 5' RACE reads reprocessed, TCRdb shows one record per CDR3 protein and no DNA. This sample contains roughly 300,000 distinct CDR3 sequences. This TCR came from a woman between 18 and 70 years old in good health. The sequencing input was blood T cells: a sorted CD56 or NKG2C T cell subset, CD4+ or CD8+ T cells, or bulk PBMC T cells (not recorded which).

CDR3 residues: CASSFGSEIRRAFF. The chain employs TRBV12-3 or TRBV12-4 and TRBJ1-1. The CDR3 has 14 amino acids.